The rows below give T cell receptor beta chains drawn from one sample of a study of blood T cell repertoires in COVID-19. The protocol was immunoSEQ multiplex PCR, while the TCRdb copy is restricted to in-frame clones and leaves out a portion. The data contain 150,000 to 200,000 clones, about four fifths of them singletons. Sequencing was performed on peripheral blood. These receptors came from a woman older than 75 with acute or convalescent COVID-19. Both conserved end residues are part of each CDR3.

TRBV9,CASSVASGGLAYNEQFF
TRBV7-3,CASSLFPGGNSPLHF
TRBV28,CASSFGAGGLDEQFF
TRBV3-1/TRBV3-2,CASSQALGGYEQYF
TRBV18,CASSLERDSLTGNTIYF
TRBV9,CASSLNPTGVDGYTF
TRBV2,CASSLGRLEGYEQYF
TRBV3-1/TRBV3-2,CASSQGLIAGTEQFF
TRBV19,CASRKTGGKIEAFF
TRBV9,CASSGRSSGVRGEQFF
TRBV15,CATSRERGRVSSQETQYF
TRBV12-3/TRBV12-4,CASSLSGGLQFF
TRBV4-3,CASSQVPGTVYGYTF
TRBV6-5,CASSYSAGYGYTF
TRBV5-1,CASSLGGQAPPYEQYF
TRBV2,CASSEMGLQGLAPQHF
TRBV14,CASSFGTGNTYEQYF
TRBV30,CAWSPQTNYGYTF
TRBV7-9,CASSSLNSPLHF
TRBV6-1,CASSERVGTSGAGEQYF
TRBV28,CASSLTGVSYEQYF
TRBV6-2/TRBV6-3,CASSLLAGGGVWQFF
TRBV7-8,CASSLEGRWTGGFSLHF
TRBV5-1,CASSPDRDTDTQYF
TRBV9,CASSVAGGNQPQHF